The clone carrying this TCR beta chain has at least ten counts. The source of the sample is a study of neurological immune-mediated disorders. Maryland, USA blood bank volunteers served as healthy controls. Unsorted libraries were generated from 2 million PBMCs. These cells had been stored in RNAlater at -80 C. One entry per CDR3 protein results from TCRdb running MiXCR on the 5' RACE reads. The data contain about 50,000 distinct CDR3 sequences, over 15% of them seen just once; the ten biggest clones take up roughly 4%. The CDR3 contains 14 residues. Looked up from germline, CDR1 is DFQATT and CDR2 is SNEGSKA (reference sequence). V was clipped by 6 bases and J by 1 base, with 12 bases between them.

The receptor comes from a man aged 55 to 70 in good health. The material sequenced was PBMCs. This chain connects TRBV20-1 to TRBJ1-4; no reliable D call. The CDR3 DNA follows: TGCAGTGCCGGTCATGGGGTAACTAATGAAAAACTGTTTTTT. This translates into CSAGHGVTNEKLFF.